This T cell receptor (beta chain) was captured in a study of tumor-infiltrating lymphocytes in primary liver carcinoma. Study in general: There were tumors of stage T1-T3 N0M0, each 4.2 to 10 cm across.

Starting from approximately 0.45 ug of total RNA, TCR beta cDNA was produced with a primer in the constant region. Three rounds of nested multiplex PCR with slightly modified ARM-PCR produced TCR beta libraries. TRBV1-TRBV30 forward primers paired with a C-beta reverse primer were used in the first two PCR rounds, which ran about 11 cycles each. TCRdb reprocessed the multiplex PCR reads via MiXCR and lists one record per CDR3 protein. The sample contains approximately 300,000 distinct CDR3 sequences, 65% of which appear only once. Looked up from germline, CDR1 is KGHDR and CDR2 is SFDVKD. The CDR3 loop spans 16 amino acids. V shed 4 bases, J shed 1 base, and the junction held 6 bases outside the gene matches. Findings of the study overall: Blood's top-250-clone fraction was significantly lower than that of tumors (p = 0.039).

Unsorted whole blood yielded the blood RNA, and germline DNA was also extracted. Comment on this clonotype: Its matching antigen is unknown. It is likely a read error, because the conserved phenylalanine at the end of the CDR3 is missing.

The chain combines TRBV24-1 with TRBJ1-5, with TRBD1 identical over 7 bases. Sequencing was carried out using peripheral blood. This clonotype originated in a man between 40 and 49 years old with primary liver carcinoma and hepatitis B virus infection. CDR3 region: CATSDQTTGSNQPQHY. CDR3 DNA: TGTGCCACCAGTGACCAGACGACAGGGAGCAATCAGCCCCAGCATTAT.